This TCR beta chain stems from a study of Ad26.COV2.S vaccination and SARS-CoV-2 variants. Treatment: some 19 received Ad26.COV2.S at low or high dose, single or two shots; about 5 received placebo; per-sample allocation not given. Samples analyzed were those drawn on day 63 after the first vaccine or placebo injection. With 8 bases removed from V and 7 bases from J, the gap between germline ends came to 20 bases. The CDR3 sequence is 14 residues long. From germline, CDR1 is SNHLY and CDR2 FYNNEI. This clone was picked up one time. The method was immunoSEQ multiplex PCR; TCRdb's version includes in-frame clones alone and lacks a portion of them. Of about 440,000 clones detected, roughly 87% appear once; the ten largest clones hold around 4.2%.

V is TRBV2 and J is TRBJ1-2, with D uncertain. The clonotype was recovered from a person aged 18-60 years who received the Ad26.COV2.S COVID-19 vaccine or a placebo. The source was peripheral blood, collected in a trial of Ad26.COV2.S vaccine versus placebo. The CDR3 loop reads CASRRTRPKGGYTF. CDR3 in DNA: TGTGCCAGCCGACGAACGAGACCAAAAGGTGGCTACACCTTC.